A single sample is the source of the 13 T cell receptor beta chains below, sequenced in a study of blood T cell repertoires in COVID-19. Produced via immunoSEQ multiplex PCR; TCRdb's table is partial and in-frame only. Among a few hundred thousand clones, around 85% were seen once, and the ten largest hold about 2.7%. What was sequenced was PBMCs or T cells enriched from blood (not recorded which). The receptors originated from a woman aged 50 to 60 who had recovered from COVID-19.

The rearrangement uses TRBV29-1 and TRBJ1-4, with TRBD1 as a possible D gene (5 bases). Germline values: CDR1 SQVTM, CDR2 ANQGSEA. V was trimmed by 5 bases and J by 4 bases, leaving 14 bases between them. CDR3 length equals 14 residues. The CDR3 here is CSVHLQGDNEKLFF. As DNA, the CDR3 is TGCAGCGTTCACCTACAAGGGGATAATGAAAAACTGTTTTTT.

This chain links TRBV7-9 with TRBJ1-2, with D unclear. Trimming stripped 6 bases from V and 1 base from J, with 15 bases between. Germline loops: CDR1 SEHNR, CDR2 FQNEAQ (reference sequence). The CDR3 totals 15 residues. The CDR3 DNA reads TGTGCCAGCAGTCGGGCAGGAGGGATTAACTATGGCTACACCTTC. Its translation is CASSRAGGINYGYTF.

This clone was recorded a few times. The J gene is TRBJ1-5, the V gene TRBV5-5; a weak D match, TRBD1 (5 bases). The germline V and J ends were trimmed by 0 bases and 0 bases, with 7 bases remaining between them. CDR3 length equals 15 residues. Germline V lookup: CDR1 SGHKS, CDR2 YYEKEE (reference sequence). The CDR3 nucleotides read TGTGCCAGCAGCTTGGGACAGATTAGCAATCAGCCCCAGCATTTT. Translating gives CASSLGQISNQPQHF.

The rearrangement links TRBV19 to TRBJ2-2, with 8 bases aligning to TRBD1. The V gene's germline CDR1 is LNHDA and CDR2 SQIVND (reference sequence). The CDR3 spans 14 residues. Trimming cost V 9 bases and J 0 bases; bases outside gene matches: 3. CDR3 DNA: TGTGCCAGCGGACAGGGATCGAACACCGGGGAGCTGTTTTTT. Its translation: CASGQGSNTGELFF.

The V gene is TRBV4-2, the J gene TRBJ1-5; TRBD1 might be the D (5 bases). Looked up from germline, CDR1 is LGHNA and CDR2 is YNFKEQ. CDR3 length equals 18 residues. The V end lost 0 bases, the J end lost 0 bases, and 15 bases lay between the germline ends. CDR3 sequence: CASSQDRGGQSSNQPQHF. DNA for the CDR3: TGTGCCAGCAGCCAAGATAGGGGAGGACAATCTAGCAATCAGCCCCAGCATTTT.

The chain is built from TRBV20-1 and TRBJ1-5; tentative D call: TRBD1 (5 bases). Trimming shortened V by 3 bases and J by 4 bases, and 10 bases separated the two germline ends. The CDR3 spans 13 residues. Looked up from germline, CDR1 is DFQATT and CDR2 is SNEGSKA (reference sequence). CDR3 nucleotide sequence: TGCAGTGCTAGTTGGGGGGGTAATCAGCCCCAGCATTTT. Its protein is CSASWGGNQPQHF.

The chain is built from TRBV5-6 and TRBJ2-3; D is unclear. There are 15 residues in the CDR3. Germline V gene sequence: CDR1 SGHDT, CDR2 YYEEEE. Trimming pared 2 bases from V and 0 bases from J, leaving 10 bases between. In DNA form, the CDR3 reads TGTGCCAGCAGCTTTGGGCGTACTAGCACAGATACGCAGTATTTT. Translation gives CASSFGRTSTDTQYF.

The chain employs TRBV18 and TRBJ2-1; TRBD2 matches 11 bases. Trimming removed 0 bases from V and 10 bases from J; junction bases left unmatched: 8. From germline, CDR1 is KGHSH and CDR2 LQKENI. The CDR3 is 16 residues long. The CDR3 DNA reads as TGTGCCAGCTCACCACCTCTACTAGCGGGAGTAGGAGAGCAGTTCTTC. Protein product: CASSPPLLAGVGEQFF.

The chain employs TRBV10-2 and TRBJ1-5; D is possibly TRBD1 (5 bases). Germline CDR1 and CDR2: WSHSY and SAAADI. V shed 3 bases and J shed 4 bases, with 10 bases lying between them. The CDR3 runs 14 residues. The CDR3 reads CASSDWAGNQPQHF. CDR3 in DNA: TGCGCCAGCAGTGATTGGGCAGGGAATCAGCCCCAGCATTTT.

This rearrangement joins TRBV28 to TRBJ2-5; D gene ambiguous. The V and J ends lost 3 bases and 3 bases respectively, with 8 bases between them. The CDR3 has 13 amino acids. Germline CDR1 and CDR2: MDHEN and SYDVKM. DNA for the CDR3: TGTGCCAGCAGTTTGGGCTACGAAGAGACCCAGTACTTC. Translated, it gives CASSLGYEETQYF.

This chain joins TRBV7-8 and TRBJ1-1, with D perhaps TRBD1 (5 bases). Trimming removed 1 base at V and 5 bases at J, with 11 bases between. The CDR3 is 14 residues long. CDR1 SGHVS and CDR2 FQNEAQ come from the germline V gene. CDR3 region: CASSLGGGRTEAFF. DNA of the CDR3: TGTGCCAGCAGCTTAGGGGGCGGTCGGACTGAAGCTTTCTTT.

The chain has TRBV6-4 and TRBJ2-2; D unresolved. Per the germline V gene, CDR1 is MRHNA and CDR2 is SNTAGT. Trimming removed 7 bases from V and 0 bases from J, with 6 bases in between. The CDR3 runs to 13 residues. CDR3 sequence reads: CASKRSNTGELFF. The CDR3 DNA reads TGTGCCAGCAAACGGTCGAACACCGGGGAGCTGTTTTTT.

This chain uses TRBV5-7 with TRBJ2-5, with D perhaps matching TRBD2 (5 bases). TRBV5-7 is an ORF, and what it does is uncertain. CDR3 size: 15 residues. Trimming stripped 0 bases from V and 5 bases from J, with 14 bases between. CDR3 DNA sequence: TGTGCCAGCAGCTTGGCCACTACATGCGGGGAGACCCAGTACTTC. Translating it yields CASSLATTCGETQYF.